The T cell receptor beta chain described here comes from a study of OX40 agonist ivuxolimab in advanced cancers. This table comes from immunoSEQ multiplex PCR, and its TCRdb copy is limited to in-frame clones, with some not included. This table has approximately 68,000 clones, less than 90% appearing once. The CDR3 covers 16 residues. CDR1 SGHTA and CDR2 FQGTGA come from the germline V gene. The ends were cut back, 2 bases at V and 4 bases at J, with 14 bases in the middle. The sample consisted of CD4+ or CD8+ T cells sorted from blood, taken in a trial of the OX40 agonist ivuxolimab. The J gene is TRBJ2-2, the V gene TRBV7-3; D may be TRBD1 or TRBD2 (6 bases each). The TCR comes from an adult with an advanced solid tumor such as melanoma, head and neck, liver or kidney cancer. CDR3 protein: CASSLLPRGGTGELFF. The CDR3 region has the DNA TGTGCCAGCAGCTTATTACCCAGGGGAGGCACCGGGGAGCTGTTTTTT. The variable domain in full, completed from reference TRBV7-3 and TRBJ2-2, reads GAGVSQTPSNKVTEKGKYVELRCDPISGHTALYWYRQSLGQGPEFLIYFQGTGAADDSGLPNDRFFAVRPEGSVSTLKIQRTERGDSAVYLCASSLLPRGGTGELFFGEGSRLTVL.